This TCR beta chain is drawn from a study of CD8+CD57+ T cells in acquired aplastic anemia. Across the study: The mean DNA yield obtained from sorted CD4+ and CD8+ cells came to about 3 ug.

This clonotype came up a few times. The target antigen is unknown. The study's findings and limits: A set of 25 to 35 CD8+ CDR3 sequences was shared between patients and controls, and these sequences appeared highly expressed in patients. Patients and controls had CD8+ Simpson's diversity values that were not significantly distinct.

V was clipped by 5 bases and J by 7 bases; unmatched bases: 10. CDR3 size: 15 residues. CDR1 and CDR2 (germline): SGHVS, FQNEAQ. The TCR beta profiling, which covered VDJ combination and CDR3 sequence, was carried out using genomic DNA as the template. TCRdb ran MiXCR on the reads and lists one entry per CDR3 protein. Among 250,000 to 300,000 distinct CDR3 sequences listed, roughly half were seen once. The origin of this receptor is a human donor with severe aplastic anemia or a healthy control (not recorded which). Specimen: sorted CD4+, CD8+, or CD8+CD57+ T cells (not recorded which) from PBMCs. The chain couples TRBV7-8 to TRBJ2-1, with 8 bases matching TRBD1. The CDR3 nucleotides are TGTGCCAGCAGCACCGGACAGGGATTGAGGAATGAGCAGTTCTTC. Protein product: CASSTGQGLRNEQFF. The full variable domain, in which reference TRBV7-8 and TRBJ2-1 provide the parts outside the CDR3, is GAGVSQSPRYKVAKRGQDVALRCDPISGHVSLFWYQQALGQGPEFLTYFQNEAQLDKSGLPSDRFFAERPEGSVSTLKIQRTQQEDSAVYLCASSTGQGLRNEQFFGPGTRLTVL.